The present entry profiles one TCR beta chain with its context. Its antigen remains unidentified. Base quality data are lacking; no much larger clone is found one base away. This entry belongs to a study of cytomegalovirus exposure and HLA in healthy donors (dated by TCRdb to 2016 to 2017). Background on the whole study: The roughly 670 repertoires of the first cohort and the 110 or so validation repertoires were produced on the same platform, according to a later analysis. A separate validation cohort of 100 to 150 different subjects was used in addition to the approximately 700-subject first cohort. The aim of the study was to test whether cataloging public T cell receptors could identify signatures of past pathogen exposure. High-throughput TCR immunosequencing, statistical association of individual TCRs with disease status, and machine learning were combined to predict cytomegalovirus infection status. Broader findings and caveats from the paper: While some public TCRs were present in many individuals, most TCR sequences turned up only very rarely across donors. A later analysis had no HLA typing for the validation cohort, so co-occurrence there was scored across all 110 or so repertoires. The study gave a list of over 150 TCR beta chains associated with cytomegalovirus. Subsequent analysis determined that TCRs grouped into clusters in the first cohort also showed a tendency toward co-occurrence across the 120 or so validation repertoires, and approximately 93% of cluster scores exceeded 0. Cytomegalovirus status was reported to be diagnosed by the classifier with high specificity and sensitivity in both the original and validation cohorts. In vitro tests confirmed that a few of the cytomegalovirus-associated TCR beta chains recognize cytomegalovirus antigens. It was suggested by the authors that the approach could potentially be generalized to other disease states and immunological phenotypes.

Library preparation used the immunoSEQ multiplex PCR assay. The authors' analysis ran thus. A statistical classification framework was built for diagnosing cytomegalovirus status from the catalog of TCR beta chain sequences. As stored in TCRdb, this immuneACCESS dataset retains in-frame rearrangements with V and J assigned. A fraction of the clones does not appear; measured against another copy, unresolved V genes explain less than half of the discrepancy, and the remainder lacks a known reason. V and J calls and clone size are those listed in that table; D and trimming were worked out from the DNA. Here the sample has 150,000 to 200,000 clones; 85% occur a single time. The top ten clones comprise around 2% of the sample. The donors were included in the validation cohort of some 120 subjects, a group kept apart from the approximately 690-subject first cohort. The CDR3 runs 16 amino acids, cysteine and phenylalanine included. The DNA shown is the 48-base CDR3, in frame from base 1. V is pared back by 5 bases and J by 0 bases, with 13 bases lying between the germline termini. Based on the germline V gene, the CDR1 and CDR2 sequences are KGHSH and LQKENI.

The sequence is built from TRBV18 and TRBJ1-4; tentative D gene TRBD1, with 5 bases matching. The clonotype comes from a man in his thirties or forties in good health and CMV-seropositive. Sequencing was done on a sample of PBMCs. The bases are TGTGCCAGCTCAGGACGGGGGTCGGCAACTAATGAAAAACTGTTTTTT. This translates into CASSGRGSATNEKLFF.